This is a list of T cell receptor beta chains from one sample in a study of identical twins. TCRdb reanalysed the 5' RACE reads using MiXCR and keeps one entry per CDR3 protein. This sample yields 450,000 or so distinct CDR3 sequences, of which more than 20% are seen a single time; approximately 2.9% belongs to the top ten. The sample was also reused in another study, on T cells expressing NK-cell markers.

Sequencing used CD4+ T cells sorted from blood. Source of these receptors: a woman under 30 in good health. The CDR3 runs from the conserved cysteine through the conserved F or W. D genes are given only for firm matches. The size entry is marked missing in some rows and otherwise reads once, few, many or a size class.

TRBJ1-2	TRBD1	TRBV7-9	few	CAPRGKINYGYTF	TGTGCCCCCAGGGGGAAGATTAACTATGGCTACACCTTC
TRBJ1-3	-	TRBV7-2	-	CASSLAPGPFSGNTIYF	TGTGCCAGCAGCTTAGCCCCAGGACCCTTCTCTGGAAACACCATATATTTT
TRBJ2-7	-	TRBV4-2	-	CASSQEVAIRDYEQYF	TGTGCCAGCAGCCAAGAGGTCGCTATACGGGACTACGAGCAGTACTTC
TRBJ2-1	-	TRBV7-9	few	CASSEGGSSYNEQFF	TGTGCCAGCAGCGAGGGGGGTAGCTCCTACAATGAGCAGTTCTTC
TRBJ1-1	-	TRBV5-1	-	CASSLAQPSEAFF	TGCGCCAGCAGCTTGGCCCAACCCAGTGAAGCTTTCTTT
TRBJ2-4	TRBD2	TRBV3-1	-	CASSQEAGGPGNIQYF	TGTGCCAGCAGCCAAGAAGCGGGAGGGCCGGGAAACATTCAGTACTTC
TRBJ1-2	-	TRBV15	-	CATSRDPGTGNYGYTF	TGTGCCACCAGCAGAGACCCCGGGACGGGGAACTATGGCTACACCTTC
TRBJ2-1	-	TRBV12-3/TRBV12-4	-	CASSFNGGEQFF	TGTGCCAGCAGTTTTAACGGGGGTGAGCAGTTCTTC
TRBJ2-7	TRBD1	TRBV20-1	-	CSANFPGTGGFFEQYF	TGCAGTGCTAATTTCCCCGGGACAGGGGGCTTTTTTGAGCAGTACTTC
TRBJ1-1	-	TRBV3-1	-	CASSQQTYGAFF	TGTGCCAGCAGCCAACAGACGTACGGAGCTTTCTTT
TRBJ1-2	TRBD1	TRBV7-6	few	CASSLGTGQGGYGYTF	TGTGCCAGCAGCTTAGGAACGGGACAGGGCGGCTATGGCTACACCTTC
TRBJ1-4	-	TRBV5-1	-	CASSLMGRDEKLFF	TGCGCCAGCAGCTTGATGGGCAGGGATGAAAAACTGTTTTTT
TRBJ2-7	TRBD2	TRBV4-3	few	CASSLGLAGGGYEQYF	TGCGCCAGCAGCCTAGGACTAGCGGGAGGAGGGTACGAGCAGTACTTC
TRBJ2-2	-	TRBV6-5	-	CASSWGDRRNGELFF	TGTGCCAGCAGTTGGGGGGACCGAAGGAACGGGGAGCTGTTTTTT
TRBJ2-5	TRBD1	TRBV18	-	CASSGPGTGEETQYF	TGTGCCAGCTCCGGGCCGGGGACAGGGGAAGAGACCCAGTACTTC